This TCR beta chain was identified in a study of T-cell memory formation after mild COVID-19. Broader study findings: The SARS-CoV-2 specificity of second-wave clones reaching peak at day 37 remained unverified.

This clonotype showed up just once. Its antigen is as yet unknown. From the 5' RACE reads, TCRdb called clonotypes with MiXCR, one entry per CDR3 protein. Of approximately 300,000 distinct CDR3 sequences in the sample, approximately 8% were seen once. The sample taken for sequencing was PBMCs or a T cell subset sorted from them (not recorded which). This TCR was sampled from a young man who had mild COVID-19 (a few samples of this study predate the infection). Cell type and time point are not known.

The CDR3 sequence is CASSLQGWGTNTEAFF. The CDR3 bases are TGTGCCAGCAGCCTACAGGGATGGGGCACGAACACTGAAGCTTTCTTT. This chain uses TRBV11-2 with TRBJ1-1; D is perhaps TRBD1 (6 bases). Trimming stripped 5 bases from V and 1 base from J, with 17 bases between. Germline CDR1 is SGHAT and CDR2 is FQNNGV. This CDR3 is 16 amino acids long. The whole variable domain, filled in from reference TRBV11-2 and TRBJ1-1, reads EAGVAQSPRYKIIEKRQSVAFWCNPISGHATLYWYQQILGQGPKLLIQFQNNGVVDDSQLPKDRFSAERLKGVDSTLKIQPAKLEDSAVYLCASSLQGWGTNTEAFFGQGTRLTVV.